This T cell receptor beta chain was obtained from a study of neurological immune-mediated disorders. Study-wide results and limits: There were no CDR3 amino acid sequences shared by expanded clones across subjects, a result suggesting private repertoires in all groups. The level of TCR clonal expansion was highest in patients with HTLV-1-associated myelopathy and lowest in multiple sclerosis, where it fell below the level seen in healthy controls.

The unsorted libraries originated from 2 million PBMCs kept at -80 C. Synthesis of cDNA used 5'RACE (with 10-nucleotide random UMIs). TCRdb redid the calling of the 5' RACE reads with MiXCR, one entry per CDR3 protein. This table has 50,000 to 65,000 distinct CDR3 sequences, around 3.9% appearing once. This clonotype was seen many times. Its antigen is still unknown. This sequence originates from a man aged 25-45 years with multiple sclerosis. The sequenced material came from PBMCs.

CDR3 coding DNA: TGTGCCAGCAGCTCGTGGACAGGGAAGAACTATGGCTACACCTTC. It encodes CASSSWTGKNYGYTF. V usage is TRBV7-3 and J usage is TRBJ1-2; 8 bases agree with TRBD1. The CDR3 spans 15 residues. CDR1 and CDR2 (germline): SGHTA, FQGTGA. The trim removed 4 bases at V and 2 bases at J, leaving 6 bases unmatched.